These 28 T cell receptor beta chains came from one sample sequenced in a study of blood T cell repertoires in COVID-19. TCRdb keeps only in-frame clones here, not all; method: immunoSEQ multiplex PCR. The table lists approximately 29,000 clones, almost 90% of them singletons. The sample consisted of peripheral blood. The receptor source for this set is a human donor with active COVID-19. The donor label of this sample is uncertain.

The rearrangement joins TRBV24-1 to TRBJ2-5; 8 bases agree with TRBD2. With 4 bases clipped from V and 5 bases from J, the junction kept 5 bases outside the gene matches. Germline values: CDR1 KGHDR, CDR2 SFDVKD. The CDR3 is 14 residues long. The CDR3 sequence: CATSDPSGWETQYF. The CDR3 DNA follows: TGTGCCACCAGTGACCCTAGCGGGTGGGAGACCCAGTACTTC.

This chain connects TRBV19 to TRBJ2-5, with a weak D call TRBD2 (6 bases). Germline V gene data show CDR1 as LNHDA and CDR2 as SQIVND (reference sequence). This CDR3 spans 14 amino acids. The V and J ends lost 6 bases and 5 bases respectively, with 16 bases between them. CDR3 bases: TGTGCCAGTAGCGGGCCGGGAGTACCCGAGACCCAGTACTTC. It translates to CASSGPGVPETQYF.

The rearrangement joins TRBV2 to TRBJ2-5; 10 nucleotides align to TRBD1. This CDR3 has 16 amino acids. Germline assignment: CDR1 SNHLY and CDR2 FYNNEI. The V gene end was trimmed by 8 bases and the J gene end by 4 bases; junction bases not matched to a gene: 13. CDR3 protein: CASGGDRGGRLETQYF. CDR3 nucleotides: TGTGCCAGCGGGGGGGACAGGGGAGGCAGGCTAGAGACCCAGTACTTC.

The rearrangement joins TRBV5-1 to TRBJ2-7; 7 bases fit TRBD2. The CDR3 is made up of 16 amino acids. Germline V gene lookup returns CDR1 SGHRS and CDR2 YFSETQ. V lost 3 bases, J lost 3 bases, and 12 bases stayed unmatched. The CDR3 protein is CASSWGGSTHGYEQYF. In nucleotides, the CDR3 is TGCGCCAGCAGCTGGGGCGGGAGTACCCACGGCTACGAGCAGTACTTC.

The rearrangement uses TRBV27 and TRBJ1-1; D is unresolved. The CDR3 totals 12 residues. The ends were cut back, 8 bases at V and 5 bases at J, with 12 bases in the middle. Looked up from germline, CDR1 is MNHEY and CDR2 is SMNVEV (reference sequence). The CDR3 protein is CASWRLETEAFF. The CDR3 DNA reads as TGTGCCAGCTGGAGGCTGGAGACTGAAGCTTTCTTT.

The chain carries TRBV11-1 and TRBJ2-7, with D tentatively TRBD2 (5 bases). Trimming left V 1 base short and J 3 bases short, with 10 bases between. CDR3 length equals 14 residues. CDR1 and CDR2 from the germline V gene are SGHAT and FQDESV (reference sequence). The CDR3 coding sequence is TGTGCCAGCAGCTTAGTGCCAGCGGACTACGAGCAGTACTTC. As protein: CASSLVPADYEQYF.

The chain combines TRBV7-4 with TRBJ1-6, with TRBD1 as a possible D gene (5 bases). CDR3 size: 12 residues. From germline, CDR1 is SGHVT and CDR2 SQSDAQ. Trimming stripped 5 bases from V and 10 bases from J, with 9 bases between. The CDR3 sequence: CASSPPGSPLHF. The CDR3 nucleotides are TGTGCCAGCAGCCCCCCAGGGTCACCCCTCCACTTT.

The chain links TRBV7-9 to TRBJ1-2; TRBD1 matches 7 bases. This CDR3 comprises 17 residues. Germline CDR1 is SEHNR and CDR2 is FQNEAQ (reference sequence). The junction had 16 bases not matched to a gene; V was cut back by 5 bases and J by 4 bases. The CDR3 DNA is TGTGCCAGCAGCCCGCTCCCCGGGACAGCCAATTTCTATGGCTACACCTTC. The encoded protein is CASSPLPGTANFYGYTF.

The chain employs TRBV29-1 and TRBJ1-1; 7 nucleotides line up with TRBD1. The length of the CDR3 is 10 residues. Per the germline V gene, CDR1 is SQVTM and CDR2 is ANQGSEA. Trimming took 6 bases from V and 7 from J; bases not matched to a gene: 2. The CDR3 DNA reads as TGCAGCGTCGACAGGGTTGAAGCTTTCTTT. Translated, it gives CSVDRVEAFF.

V usage is TRBV2 and J usage is TRBJ1-2; no definite D call. Trimming left V 3 bases short and J 2 bases short, with 13 bases between. The CDR3 spans 15 residues. The germline gives CDR1 SNHLY, CDR2 FYNNEI. CDR3 nucleotides: TGTGCCAGCAGTGAGCGTGGGCTGGTCAACTATGGCTACACCTTC. It is translated as CASSERGLVNYGYTF.

This clone was detected only once. The chain is built from TRBV3-1 (or the pseudogene TRBV3-2) and TRBJ2-7; D not resolved. CDR3 length: 11 residues. V lost 8 bases and J lost 2, with 7 bases in between. Per the germline V gene, CDR1 is LGHDT and CDR2 is YNNKEL (reference sequence). The CDR3 protein is CASASPYEQYF. The CDR3 bases are TGTGCCAGCGCTAGTCCCTACGAGCAGTACTTC.

J is TRBJ2-7 and V is TRBV2; the D gene is possibly TRBD2 (6 bases). Trimming pared 3 bases from V and 7 bases from J, leaving 16 bases between. This CDR3 has 14 amino acids. Germline V gene lookup returns CDR1 SNHLY and CDR2 FYNNEI. The CDR3 region is CASSELGGRGEQYF. The CDR3 coding sequence is TGTGCCAGCAGTGAGTTGGGGGGTCGGGGAGAGCAGTACTTC.

This chain connects TRBV7-9 to TRBJ2-7, with D uncertain. The CDR3 spans 14 residues. The V and J ends lost 0 bases and 4 bases respectively, with 10 bases between them. Germline CDR1 reads SEHNR; CDR2 reads FQNEAQ (reference sequence). This CDR3 reads CASSLAPAVYEQYF. The DNA of the CDR3 is TGTGCCAGCAGCTTAGCCCCCGCGGTTTACGAGCAGTACTTC.

The rearrangement joins TRBV19 to TRBJ1-5, with D perhaps matching TRBD1 (6 bases). The germline gives CDR1 LNHDA, CDR2 SQIVND (reference sequence). The CDR3 covers 14 residues. V dropped 6 bases and J dropped 3 bases, with 12 bases sitting between them. The CDR3 sequence is CASSSRGINQPQHF. CDR3 bases: TGTGCCAGTAGCTCCAGGGGTATCAATCAGCCCCAGCATTTT.

The chain couples TRBV7-9 to TRBJ2-3, with 7 positions matching TRBD2. CDR3 length: 13 residues. CDR1 SEHNR and CDR2 FQNEAQ come from the germline V gene (reference sequence). Trimming removed 5 bases from V and 9 bases from J; junction bases left unmatched: 8. Written as DNA, the CDR3 is TGTGCCAGCAGCCAAAATCCGGGACTAACGCAGTATTTT. This codes for CASSQNPGLTQYF.

This clone came up a few times. The V gene is TRBV6-2 or TRBV6-3, the J gene TRBJ2-7; D might be TRBD1 (7 bases). The CDR3 totals 15 residues. V lost 5 bases to trimming and J lost 3 bases, with 17 bases between them. Per germline, CDR1 MNHEY and CDR2 SVGEGT. The CDR3 coding sequence is TGTGCCAGCAGTCAGGCGGGACAGCGCGACTACGAGCAGTACTTC. Translated, it gives CASSQAGQRDYEQYF.

This chain connects TRBV6-5 to TRBJ1-1; D possibly corresponds to TRBD1 (6 bases). From germline, CDR1 is MNHEY and CDR2 SVGAGI. The ends were cut back, 1 base at V and 4 bases at J, with 10 bases in the middle. There are 14 residues in the CDR3. CDR3 residues: CASSYYQGSTEAFF. The CDR3 DNA follows: TGTGCCAGCAGTTACTATCAGGGGAGCACTGAAGCTTTCTTT.

This clone was recorded a few times. This chain joins TRBV2 and TRBJ1-5; 8 nucleotides agree with TRBD1. With 9 bases clipped from V and 0 bases from J, the junction kept 4 bases outside the gene matches. The germline V gene has CDR1 SNHLY and CDR2 FYNNEI. This CDR3 has 14 amino acids. CDR3 in DNA: TGTGCCAGTGAGGGACAGGCTAGCAATCAGCCCCAGCATTTT. Its translation: CASEGQASNQPQHF.

This chain connects TRBV5-1 to TRBJ1-5; TRBD1 might be the D (6 bases). This CDR3 comprises 13 residues. V was cut by 4 bases and J by 6 bases, with 11 bases left in between. The germline V gene encodes CDR1 SGHRS and CDR2 YFSETQ. CDR3 protein: CASSGGAGQPQHF. The CDR3 region has the DNA TGCGCCAGCAGCGGGGGCGCAGGTCAGCCCCAGCATTTT.

This sequence joins TRBV6-5 and TRBJ1-3, with TRBD1 matching over 7 bases. Germline CDR1 and CDR2: MNHEY and SVGAGI. This CDR3 has 14 amino acids. The ends lost 11 bases at V and 0 bases at J; junction bases unmatched: 7. The CDR3 region is CAGGRGVSGNTIYF. The CDR3 DNA is TGTGCCGGGGGCAGGGGGGTCTCTGGAAACACCATATATTTT.

The chain has TRBV10-2 and TRBJ2-7, with D perhaps matching TRBD2 (6 bases). The V and J ends lost 7 bases and 0 bases respectively, with 10 bases between them. The V gene's germline CDR1 is WSHSY and CDR2 SAAADI. The CDR3 sequence is 13 residues long. The CDR3 loop is CASIGTGSYEQYF. CDR3 DNA: TGCGCCAGCATAGGGACTGGCTCCTACGAGCAGTACTTC.

V gene TRBV6-5 combines with J gene TRBJ1-4, with D possibly matching TRBD1 (6 bases). Germline loops: CDR1 MNHEY, CDR2 SVGAGI. V lost 2 bases and J lost 7, with 14 bases in between. This CDR3 is built from 15 residues. CDR3 bases: TGTGCCAGCAGTTACGCCACAGGGTCTGGTGAAAAACTGTTTTTT. It is translated as CASSYATGSGEKLFF.

The V call is TRBV5-1, the J call TRBJ2-5, with D tentatively TRBD2 (6 bases). CDR1 and CDR2 (germline): SGHRS, YFSETQ. The V gene lost 2 bases and the J gene lost 4 bases, with 12 bases spanning the gap. This CDR3 has 14 residues. The CDR3 DNA is TGCGCCAGCAGCTTCCATCAAGCGGGAGAGACCCAGTACTTC. This codes for CASSFHQAGETQYF.

The chain joins TRBV4-3 to TRBJ2-7, with 9 bases matching TRBD1. After removal of 4 bases from V and 2 bases from J, the junction contained 3 bases not matched to a gene. This CDR3 is built from 14 residues. From germline, CDR1 is LGHNA and CDR2 YSLEER. The CDR3 coding sequence is TGCGCCAGCAGCCTGGACAGGGGACCCTACGAGCAGTACTTC. Translated: CASSLDRGPYEQYF.

The V gene is TRBV12-3 or TRBV12-4, the J gene TRBJ2-1, with 9 bases that match TRBD2. The V and J ends lost 6 bases and 9 bases, in that order; junction bases with no gene match: 6. The CDR3 is 13 residues long. As DNA, the CDR3 is TGTGCCAGCAGACCCGGGACTAGCTCTGAGCAGTTCTTC. Amino acids: CASRPGTSSEQFF.

The chain has TRBV9 and TRBJ1-4, with TRBD1 matching over 9 bases. Germline V CDR1 and CDR2: SGDLS, YYNGEE. The CDR3 totals 16 residues. V lost 4 bases to trimming and J lost 4 bases; unmatched junction nucleotides: 8. CDR3 region: CASSHYRGRVNEKLFF. DNA of the CDR3: TGTGCCAGCAGCCATTACAGGGGGCGTGTTAATGAAAAACTGTTTTTT.

J is TRBJ1-4 and V is TRBV27; D not certain. Trimming took 0 bases from V and 0 from J, leaving 8 bases between them. The germline V gene has CDR1 MNHEY and CDR2 SMNVEV (reference sequence). This CDR3 has 16 residues. This CDR3 reads CASSLSWATTNEKLFF. The CDR3 DNA reads TGTGCCAGCAGTTTATCATGGGCTACAACTAATGAAAAACTGTTTTTT. Based on the CDR3 plus reference TRBV27 and TRBJ1-4, the full variable domain is EAQVTQNPRYLITVTGKKLTVTCSQNMNHEYMSWYRQDPGLGLRQIYYSMNVEVTDKGDVPEGYKVSRKEKRNFPLILESPSPNQTSLYFCASSLSWATTNEKLFFGSGTQLSVL.

The V call is TRBV4-2, the J call TRBJ1-2; the D is unclear. CDR1 is LGHNA and CDR2 is YNFKEQ in the germline V gene. The CDR3 is 17 amino acids. V shed 0 bases and J shed 4 bases, with 18 bases lying between them. CDR3 sequence (DNA): TGTGCCAGCAGCCAAGATGCTAATCGGGTTGTGGTCTATGGCTACACCTTC. It encodes CASSQDANRVVVYGYTF.